This T cell receptor beta chain was recorded in a study of blood T cells in healthy people across ages. Next came a second PCR, run for roughly 6 to 11 cycles, which used a sample-barcoded 5' primer along with a J-beta primer mix. TCRdb ran MiXCR on the 5' RACE reads and lists one entry per CDR3 protein. The table shows roughly 1,000,000 distinct CDR3 sequences, with 20% to 25% occurring only once. Unmatched junction bases numbered 10, after V lost 5 bases and J lost 7 bases. Germline values: CDR1 MNHEY, CDR2 SMNVEV (reference sequence). The length of the CDR3 is 14 residues. This same sample was also taken into another study, of T cells of mothers and their children.

Sequencing input: blood. This rearrangement joins TRBV27 to TRBJ1-1; 7 nucleotides match TRBD1. The source of this sequence is a girl aged 2-10 years in good health. Written as DNA, the CDR3 is TGTGCCAGCAGTCTCCTGGACAGGAAGGGTGAAGCTTTCTTT. Its translation is CASSLLDRKGEAFF.